The source of this T cell receptor (beta chain) is a study of cytomegalovirus exposure and HLA in healthy donors. Looking at the study overall: Of over 300 genotyped donors, 65% to 85% clustered with self-reported Caucasian donors. Study-wide points: V segments that were indistinguishable, TRBV6-2 and TRBV6-3 among them, were omitted from analysis. Researchers reportedly found TCR beta sequences accurately predicted most subjects' HLA-A and HLA-B alleles. Most TCRs appeared rarely, but some public TCRs recurred in many donors.

60 Vbeta and 13 Jbeta primers were used in PCR. The repertoire was sequenced with immunoSEQ multiplex PCR; TCRdb's copy has only in-frame clones and lacks some. The sample holds 100,000 to 150,000 clones, around 86% seen once. With 5 bases removed from V and 8 bases from J, the gap between germline ends came to 16 bases. The CDR3 spans 14 residues. Germline values: CDR1 LNHDA, CDR2 SQIVND (reference sequence). With regard to this clone: Its cognate antigen is unknown.

The TCR comes from a man aged 25-45 years in good health and CMV-seronegative. The chain is built from TRBV19 and TRBJ1-3, with D perhaps TRBD1 (6 bases). Sequencing was carried out using PBMCs. Written as DNA, the CDR3 is TGTGCCAGTAGTCGGACAGCCTGGGGAGACACCATATATTTT. Protein: CASSRTAWGDTIYF.